The entry that follows covers one T cell receptor (beta chain) sequence. What it binds is unknown. These data are taken from a study of shared clonotypes between healthy human individuals. Whole-study context: A few men and a couple of women, aged 18 to 49, were donors. Findings and caveats of the study: Non-shared clonotypes displayed generation probabilities falling below those of clonotypes present in all four donors. Sampling covered blood only; tissue repertoires likely differ.

Trimming at V came to 8 bases and at J to 5 bases, leaving 9 bases not matched to a gene. Germline values: CDR1 MNHEY, CDR2 SMNVEV (reference sequence). This CDR3 is 14 amino acids long. The deep-level immunoSEQ assay was used. TCRdb's table, derived via immunoSEQ multiplex PCR, lists solely in-frame clones and lacks some. Among some 2,000,000 clones listed, approximately 95% were seen once. The chain has TRBV27 and TRBJ2-7, with 10 bases identical to TRBD1. Sequenced input: naive CD4+ T cells sorted from blood. The subset is: CD45RA+ positively selected. The clonotype was recovered from a man aged 18 to 29 in good health. For the CDR3, the DNA is TGTGCCAGCGGTGCGCGACAGGGGGCAAACGAGCAGTACTTC. Amino acids: CASGARQGANEQYF.